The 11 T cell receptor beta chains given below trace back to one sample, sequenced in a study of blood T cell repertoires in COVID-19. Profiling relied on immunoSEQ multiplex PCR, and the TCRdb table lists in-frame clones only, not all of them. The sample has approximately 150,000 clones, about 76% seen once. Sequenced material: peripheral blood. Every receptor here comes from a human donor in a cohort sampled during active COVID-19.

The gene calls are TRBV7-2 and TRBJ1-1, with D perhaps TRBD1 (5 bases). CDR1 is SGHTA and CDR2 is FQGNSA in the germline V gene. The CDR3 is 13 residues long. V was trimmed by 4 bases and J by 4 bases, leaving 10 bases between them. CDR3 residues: CASSSGRGTEAFF. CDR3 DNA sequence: TGTGCCAGCAGCTCCGGAAGGGGCACTGAAGCTTTCTTT. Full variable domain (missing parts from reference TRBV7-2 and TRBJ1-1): GAGVSQSPSNKVTEKGKDVELRCDPISGHTALYWYRQSLGQGLEFLIYFQGNSAPDKSGLPSDRFSAERTGGSVSTLTIQRTQQEDSAVYLCASSSGRGTEAFFGQGTRLTVV.

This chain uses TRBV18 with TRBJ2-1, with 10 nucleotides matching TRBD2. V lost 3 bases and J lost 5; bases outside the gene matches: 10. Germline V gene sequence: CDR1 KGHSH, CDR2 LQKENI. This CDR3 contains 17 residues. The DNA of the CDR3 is TGTGCCAGCTCACCCCGAAATAGCGGGAGGACCGACAATGAGCAGTTCTTC. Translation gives CASSPRNSGRTDNEQFF.

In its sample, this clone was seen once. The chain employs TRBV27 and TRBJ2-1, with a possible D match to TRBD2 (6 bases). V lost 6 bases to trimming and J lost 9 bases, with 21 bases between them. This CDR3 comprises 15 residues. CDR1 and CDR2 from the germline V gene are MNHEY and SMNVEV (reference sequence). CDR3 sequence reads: CASRFGRLDHGEQFF. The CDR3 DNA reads TGTGCCAGCAGGTTTGGGAGGTTGGATCACGGTGAGCAGTTCTTC.

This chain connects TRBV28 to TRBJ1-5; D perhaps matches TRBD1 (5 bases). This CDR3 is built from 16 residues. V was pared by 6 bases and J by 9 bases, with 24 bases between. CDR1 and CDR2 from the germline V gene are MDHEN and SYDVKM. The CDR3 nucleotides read TGTGCCAGCAGACTAACAGGAGCCTCCTTCTTTCGGCCCCAGCATTTT. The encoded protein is CASRLTGASFFRPQHF.

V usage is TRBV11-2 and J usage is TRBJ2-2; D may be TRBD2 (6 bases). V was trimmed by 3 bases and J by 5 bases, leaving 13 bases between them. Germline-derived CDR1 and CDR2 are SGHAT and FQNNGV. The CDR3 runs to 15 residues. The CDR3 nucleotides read TGTGCCAGCAGCTTCGGGGGAGTGGAAACCGGGGAGCTGTTTTTT. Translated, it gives CASSFGGVETGELFF.

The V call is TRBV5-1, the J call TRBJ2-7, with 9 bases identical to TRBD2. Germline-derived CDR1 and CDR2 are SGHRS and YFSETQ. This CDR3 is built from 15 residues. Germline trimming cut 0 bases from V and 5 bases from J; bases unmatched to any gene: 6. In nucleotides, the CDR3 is TGCGCCAGCAGCTTGGGGGCTAGCGGGACGGACGAGCAGTACTTC. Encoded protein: CASSLGASGTDEQYF.

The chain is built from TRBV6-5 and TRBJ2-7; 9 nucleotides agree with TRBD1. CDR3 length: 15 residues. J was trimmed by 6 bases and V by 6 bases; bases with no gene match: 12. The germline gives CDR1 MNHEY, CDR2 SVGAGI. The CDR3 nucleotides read TGTGCCAGCAGGACACCGGGACAGGGCACTACCGAGCAGTACTTC. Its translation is CASRTPGQGTTEQYF.

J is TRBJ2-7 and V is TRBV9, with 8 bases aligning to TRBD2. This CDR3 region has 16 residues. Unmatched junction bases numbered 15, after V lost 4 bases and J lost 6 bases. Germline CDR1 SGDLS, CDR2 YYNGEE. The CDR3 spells CASSSRSLAGQGEQYF. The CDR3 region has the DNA TGTGCCAGCAGCAGTAGAAGTCTAGCGGGCCAAGGCGAGCAGTACTTC.

CDR3 DNA sequence: TGTGCCAGCAGTTTTGGACAGTACTATGGCTACACCTTC. This gives the protein CASSFGQYYGYTF. The chain is built from TRBV28 and TRBJ1-2, with D possibly matching TRBD1 (6 bases). CDR3 length: 13 amino acids. Trimming shortened V by 3 bases and J by 3 bases, and 8 bases separated the two germline ends. Germline values: CDR1 MDHEN, CDR2 SYDVKM.

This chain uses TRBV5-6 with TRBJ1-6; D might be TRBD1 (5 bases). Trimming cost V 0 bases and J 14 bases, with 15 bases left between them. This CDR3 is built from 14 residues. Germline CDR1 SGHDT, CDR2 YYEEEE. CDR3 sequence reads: CASSLGGVRPALHF. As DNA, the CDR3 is TGTGCCAGCAGCTTGGGGGGGGTCCGCCCAGCCCTCCACTTT.

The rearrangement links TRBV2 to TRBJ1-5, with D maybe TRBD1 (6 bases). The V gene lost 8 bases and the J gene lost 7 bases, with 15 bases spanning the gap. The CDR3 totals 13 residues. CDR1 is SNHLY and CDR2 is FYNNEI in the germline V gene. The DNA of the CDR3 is TGTGCCAGCGAGGGGGGGGGCCGGCAGCCCCAGCATTTT. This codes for CASEGGGRQPQHF.